Shown below are 15 T cell receptor beta chains from a single sample sequenced in a study of blood T cell repertoires in COVID-19. Some clones are missing from TCRdb's copy, which holds only in-frame ones; the method was immunoSEQ multiplex PCR. The repertoire has fewer than 55,000 clones, less than 90% of them found once; the top ten carry more than 1.5%. Sequenced: peripheral blood. The receptor set was obtained from a man in his fifties or sixties with acute or convalescent COVID-19.

The CDR3 nucleotides read TGTGCCAGCAGTTACTCGGCAGATAGCAATCAGCCCCAGCATTTT. Its translation: CASSYSADSNQPQHF. The V gene is TRBV6-5, the J gene TRBJ1-5; unclear D gene. The V end lost 0 bases, the J end lost 0 bases, and 6 bases lay between the germline ends. The CDR3 consists of 15 residues. Germline V lookup: CDR1 MNHEY, CDR2 SVGAGI.

The rearrangement links TRBV5-4 to TRBJ2-1; no definite D call. Deletions cut 4 bases from V and 4 bases from J, with 12 bases between. This CDR3 comprises 14 residues. CDR1 and CDR2 from the germline V gene are SGHNT and YYREEE (reference sequence). In DNA form, the CDR3 reads TGTGCCAGCAGCCCCGCAGGAACTTACAATGAGCAGTTCTTC. It specifies CASSPAGTYNEQFF.

This sequence joins TRBV6-5 and TRBJ2-2; TRBD1 matches 8 bases. The ends lost 0 bases at V and 2 bases at J; junction bases unmatched: 2. The CDR3 consists of 16 residues. Germline CDR1 and CDR2: MNHEY and SVGAGI. The CDR3 is CASSYSTGANTGELFF. The CDR3 DNA reads as TGTGCCAGCAGTTACTCGACAGGGGCCAACACCGGGGAGCTGTTTTTT.

The V and J genes are TRBV19 and TRBJ1-1; D is unresolved. This CDR3 spans 12 amino acids. Germline CDR1 and CDR2: LNHDA and SQIVND (reference sequence). The germline V and J ends were trimmed by 3 bases and 8 bases, with 10 bases remaining between them. CDR3 sequence (DNA): TGTGCCAGTAGTATCAATGGTCGGGAAGCTTTCTTT. It translates to CASSINGREAFF.

As DNA, the CDR3 is TGTGCCAGCTCACCATTCACCCAGGGGCGGGCACCCCTCCACTTT. This gives the protein CASSPFTQGRAPLHF. This chain links TRBV18 with TRBJ1-6; D perhaps matches TRBD1 (6 bases). Trimming left V 2 bases short and J 11 bases short, with 16 bases between. The length of the CDR3 is 15 residues. The germline gives CDR1 KGHSH, CDR2 LQKENI.

V is TRBV4-1 and J is TRBJ2-1, with D hard to call. Looked up from germline, CDR1 is MGHRA and CDR2 is YSYEKL. Deletions cut 5 bases from V and 6 bases from J, with 17 bases between. CDR3 size: 15 residues. CDR3 sequence reads: CASSLRTVVANEQFF. The CDR3 coding sequence is TGCGCCAGCAGCTTACGAACCGTAGTAGCCAATGAGCAGTTCTTC.

The gene calls are TRBV29-1 and TRBJ2-1; 10 bases align to TRBD1. Trimming at V came to 1 base and at J to 2 bases, leaving 8 bases not matched to a gene. Germline V gives CDR1 SQVTM, CDR2 ANQGSEA. This CDR3 region has 17 residues. The DNA of the CDR3 is TGCAGCGTTGAAGGGACAGGGGGTTTGGCAGCCTACAATGAGCAGTTCTTC. It is translated as CSVEGTGGLAAYNEQFF.

The chain links TRBV14 to TRBJ2-5, with D possibly TRBD1 on 5 matching bases. Deletions cut 1 base from V and 7 bases from J, with 10 bases between. From germline, CDR1 is SGHDN and CDR2 FVKESK. CDR3 length: 13 residues. In nucleotides, the CDR3 is TGTGCCAGCAGCCAAGTCTCAGGGTGGACCCAGTACTTC. This codes for CASSQVSGWTQYF. The complete variable domain, with remaining parts taken from reference TRBV14 and TRBJ2-5, reads EAGVTQFPSHSVIEKGQTVTLRCDPISGHDNLYWYRRVMGKEIKFLLHFVKESKQDESGMPNNRFLAERTGGTYSTLKVQPAELEDSGVYFCASSQVSGWTQYFGPGTRLLVL.

The V gene is TRBV27, the J gene TRBJ2-1, with 9 bases identical to TRBD2. CDR3 length equals 16 residues. Per germline, CDR1 MNHEY and CDR2 SMNVEV (reference sequence). Trimming cost V 5 bases and J 2 bases; bases outside gene matches: 7. CDR3: CASSRGGGRAYNEQFF. The CDR3 nucleotides read TGTGCCAGCAGTAGGGGAGGCGGGAGGGCCTACAATGAGCAGTTCTTC.

The genes are TRBV25-1 and TRBJ1-5, with TRBD1 as a possible D gene (6 bases). Germline CDR1 MGHDK, CDR2 SYGVNS. The V and J ends lost 8 bases and 6 bases respectively, with 11 bases between them. CDR3 length: 12 residues. The CDR3 loop reads CASRGGGQPQHF. CDR3 nucleotide sequence: TGTGCCAGCCGAGGGGGGGGTCAGCCCCAGCATTTT.

J is TRBJ2-2 and V is TRBV13; TRBD2 matches at 8 bases. This CDR3 region has 16 residues. Germline V gives CDR1 PRHDT, CDR2 FYEKMQ (reference sequence). After removal of 7 bases from V and 2 bases from J, the junction contained 9 bases not matched to a gene. CDR3 region: CASTIAREGNTGELFF. The CDR3, as DNA: TGTGCCAGCACTATTGCCCGGGAGGGCAACACCGGGGAGCTGTTTTTT. The complete variable domain, with remaining parts taken from reference TRBV13 and TRBJ2-2, reads AAGVIQSPRHLIKEKRETATLKCYPIPRHDTVYWYQQGPGQDPQFLISFYEKMQSDKGSIPDRFSAQQFSDYHSELNMSSLELGDSALYFCASTIAREGNTGELFFGEGSRLTVL.

The V call is TRBV4-2, the J call TRBJ2-7; D not resolved. V was trimmed by 1 base and J by 0 bases, leaving 7 bases between them. This CDR3 is built from 14 residues. Per germline, CDR1 LGHNA and CDR2 YNFKEQ. CDR3 amino acids: CASSQGANSYEQYF. CDR3 sequence (DNA): TGTGCCAGCAGCCAAGGGGCTAACTCCTACGAGCAGTACTTC.

Only a few counts were recorded for this clone. J is TRBJ2-3 and V is TRBV5-5, with no clear D. Germline CDR1 reads SGHKS; CDR2 reads YYEKEE (reference sequence). Trimming shortened V by 1 base and J by 6 bases, and 15 bases separated the two germline ends. The CDR3 spans 15 residues. CDR3: CASSLLPSQSDTQYF. DNA of the CDR3: TGTGCCAGCAGCTTGTTACCCAGTCAGTCTGATACGCAGTATTTT. The full variable domain, its missing parts supplied by reference TRBV5-5 and TRBJ2-3, is DAGVTQSPTHLIKTRGQQVTLRCSPISGHKSVSWYQQVLGQGPQFIFQYYEKEERGRGNFPDRFSARQFPNYSSELNVNALLLGDSALYLCASSLLPSQSDTQYFGPGTRLTVL.

The V and J genes are TRBV18 and TRBJ1-1, with TRBD1 as a possible D gene (5 bases). CDR1 and CDR2 (germline): KGHSH, LQKENI. This CDR3 is 16 amino acids long. With 6 bases removed from V and 0 bases from J, the gap between germline ends came to 17 bases. The CDR3 spells CASSRTLGTMNTEAFF. CDR3 bases: TGTGCCAGCTCCCGTACCCTCGGGACTATGAACACTGAAGCTTTCTTT.

CDR3 residues: CASSVAETNTGELFF. The CDR3 DNA is TGTGCCAGCAGCGTAGCCGAGACGAACACCGGGGAGCTGTTTTTT. The rearrangement links TRBV9 to TRBJ2-2; no reliable D call. The CDR3 consists of 15 residues. CDR1 is SGDLS and CDR2 is YYNGEE in the germline V gene. V lost 0 bases and J 0 bases, leaving 6 bases between the germline ends.